This entry lists 12 T cell receptor beta chains sequenced from one sample in a study of radiotherapy plus CTLA-4 blockade in lung cancer. Assay: immunoSEQ multiplex PCR; the TCRdb copy retains only in-frame clones and omits some. Of about 73,000 clones listed, around 90% are singletons. This specimen was peripheral blood, taken from a patient treated with radiotherapy plus ipilimumab. These receptor sequences come from a human donor with non-small cell lung cancer that progressed on radiotherapy plus ipilimumab.

The chain recombines TRBV2 with TRBJ2-1; 10 bases align to TRBD2. Germline CDR1 reads SNHLY; CDR2 reads FYNNEI. The CDR3 sequence is 15 residues long. V shed 7 bases and J 6 bases; nucleotides not matched to a gene: 9. CDR3 nucleotide sequence: TGTGCCAGCATTCCGAGCGGGAGGGCGGTCAATGAGCAGTTCTTC. This sequence encodes CASIPSGRAVNEQFF.

The CDR3 protein is CASSLVGAGVGNEQFF. In nucleotides, the CDR3 is TGTGCCAGCAGCTTAGTGGGCGCGGGGGTAGGCAATGAGCAGTTCTTC. V and J are TRBV7-9 and TRBJ2-1, with 7 bases aligning to TRBD2. The V and J ends lost 1 base and 6 bases, in that order; junction bases with no gene match: 9. The CDR3 has 16 residues. Germline V gene lookup returns CDR1 SEHNR and CDR2 FQNEAQ (reference sequence).

The chain joins TRBV4-1 to TRBJ2-7; no definite D call. The CDR3 runs 14 residues. Per germline, CDR1 MGHRA and CDR2 YSYEKL. V lost 0 bases, J lost 2 bases, and 8 bases lay in between. CDR3 sequence (DNA): TGCGCCAGCAGCCAAGATTGGCTACCCTACGAGCAGTACTTC. Encoded protein: CASSQDWLPYEQYF.

The chain has TRBV7-6 and TRBJ2-6; D remains ambiguous. V shed 5 bases and J shed 0 bases, with 5 bases lying between them. CDR1 and CDR2 from the germline V gene are SGHVS and FNYEAQ. The CDR3 contains 14 residues. This chain's CDR3 is CASSLNSGANVLTF. Here the CDR3 DNA reads TGTGCCAGCAGCCTGAACTCTGGGGCCAACGTCCTGACTTTC.

V and J are TRBV30 and TRBJ2-3, with TRBD1 identical over 7 bases. V lost 2 bases to trimming and J lost 2 bases; unmatched junction nucleotides: 10. This CDR3 is 16 amino acids long. Germline V gene data show CDR1 as GTSNPN and CDR2 as SVGIG (reference sequence). CDR3 region: CAWSFPLGQITDTQYF. The CDR3, as DNA: TGTGCCTGGAGTTTCCCCCTGGGACAGATCACAGATACGCAGTATTTT.

In this sample, this clone turned up once. The identical CDR3 is also encoded by other nucleotide sequences in the sample. The J gene is TRBJ2-6, the V gene TRBV28; tentatively, D is TRBD2 (6 bases). The germline V gene has CDR1 MDHEN and CDR2 SYDVKM. The ends were cut back, 1 base at V and 1 base at J, with 8 bases in the middle. There are 16 residues in the CDR3. CDR3 bases: TGTGCCAGCAGTTTATTGGCGGGGTCTGGGGCCAACGTCCTGACTTTC. This codes for CASSLLAGSGANVLTF.

The chain links TRBV7-3 to TRBJ2-6; no clear D. V gave up 5 bases and J gave up 0 bases, with 2 bases separating them. Germline CDR1 reads SGHTA; CDR2 reads FQGTGA. The CDR3 covers 13 residues. CDR3 coding DNA: TGTGCCAGCAGCCCCTCTGGGGCCAACGTCCTGACTTTC. This translates into CASSPSGANVLTF.

The chain has TRBV10-3 and TRBJ2-1; D is unclear. Trimming stripped 5 bases from V and 5 bases from J, with 13 bases between. Germline V gives CDR1 ENHRY, CDR2 SYGVKD. The CDR3 runs to 14 residues. The CDR3 nucleotides are TGTGCCATCAGTCCGGATTCTATTAACAATGAGCAGTTCTTC. Translating gives CAISPDSINNEQFF.

This chain joins TRBV7-8 and TRBJ2-7, with D tentatively TRBD1 (6 bases). This CDR3 spans 15 amino acids. CDR1 is SGHVS, CDR2 FQNEAQ, per germline. With 5 bases removed from V and 3 bases from J, the gap between germline ends came to 17 bases. CDR3 coding DNA: TGTGCCAGCAGCGCCTACTTTGGGACAAGCTACGAGCAGTACGTC. Its translation: CASSAYFGTSYEQYV.

In DNA form, the CDR3 reads TGTGCCAGCAGGATACAGGGGGAGAGCAATCAGCCCCAGCATTTT. Its translation is CASRIQGESNQPQHF. V is TRBV21-1 and J is TRBJ1-5; the table's D call, TRBD1, was not checked against the DNA. TRBV21-1 is shown as a pseudogene. The CDR3 extends over 15 amino acids.

This clone appeared once. This sequence joins TRBV30 and TRBJ1-2, with D possibly TRBD1 on 5 matching bases. Germline loops: CDR1 GTSNPN, CDR2 SVGIG (reference sequence). Between the trimmed V and J ends, which lost 4 bases and 4 bases, there was a span of 13 bases. The CDR3 contains 13 residues. In DNA, the CDR3 is TGTGCCTGGACACGCTCCGGGGGCTATGGCTACACCTTC. Translating gives CAWTRSGGYGYTF.

The chain links TRBV27 to TRBJ2-3, with a possible D match to TRBD1 (6 bases). CDR1 MNHEY and CDR2 SMNVEV come from the germline V gene (reference sequence). The CDR3 loop spans 16 amino acids. Trimming took 5 bases from V and 6 from J, leaving 21 bases between them. This CDR3 reads CASSLEYRDSGDTQYF. The CDR3 region has the DNA TGTGCCAGCAGTCTCGAATACAGGGATTCTGGCGATACGCAGTATTTT.